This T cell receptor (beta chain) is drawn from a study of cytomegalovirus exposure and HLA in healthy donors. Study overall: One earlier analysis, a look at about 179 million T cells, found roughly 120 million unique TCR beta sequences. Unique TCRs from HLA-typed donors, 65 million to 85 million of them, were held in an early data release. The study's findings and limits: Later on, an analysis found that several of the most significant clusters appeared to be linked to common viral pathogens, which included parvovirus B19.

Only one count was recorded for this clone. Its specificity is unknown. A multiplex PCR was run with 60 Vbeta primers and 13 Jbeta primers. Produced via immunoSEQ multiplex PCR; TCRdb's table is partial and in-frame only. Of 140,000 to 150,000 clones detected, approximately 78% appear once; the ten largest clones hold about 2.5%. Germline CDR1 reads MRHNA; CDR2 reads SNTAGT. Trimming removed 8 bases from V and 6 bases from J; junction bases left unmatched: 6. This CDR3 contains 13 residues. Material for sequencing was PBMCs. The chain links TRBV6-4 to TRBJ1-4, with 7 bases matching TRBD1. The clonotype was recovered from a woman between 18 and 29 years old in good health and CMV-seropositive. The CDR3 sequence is CASSRDRDEKLFF. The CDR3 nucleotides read TGTGCCAGCTCGCGCGACAGGGATGAAAAACTGTTTTTT.